This paragraph reports one TCR beta chain. The antigen remains undetermined. Clones were sequenced by immunoSEQ multiplex PCR, and TCRdb holds only the in-frame ones, with some missing. The sample lists approximately 66,000 clones; about 90% were seen once. These data come from a study of lymphopenia after photon versus proton radiotherapy. Study-wide findings and caveats: After lymphocyte nadir, photon-treated repertoires showed oligoclonal expansion, especially CD8+ Temra. Relative stability marked proton patients; photon patients lost diversity and naive cells. Larger post-nadir TCR diversity loss correlated inversely with survival in deceased patients. Survival link was tested only in deceased patients; proton benefit remains a possibility.

Germline V lookup: CDR1 SGHTA, CDR2 FQGNSA. V dropped 1 base and J dropped 4 bases, with 16 bases sitting between them. This CDR3 has 17 residues. The source material was peripheral blood, sampled from a patient treated with photon-based radiotherapy. The clonotype originates from a man aged 35 to 55 with gastric cancer. This sequence joins TRBV7-2 and TRBJ2-2, with a weak D call TRBD1 (5 bases). The chain's CDR3 is CASSLGGAGLGTGELFF. The CDR3 nucleotides are TGTGCCAGCAGCTTAGGTGGGGCAGGTCTAGGCACCGGGGAGCTGTTTTTT.